This T cell receptor (beta chain) was sequenced during a study of T cells in Graves' hyperthyroidism and ophthalmopathy. Study results and caveats: Also found in blood were most expanded thyroid clonotypes above 0.001.

What was amplified from RNA transcripts were TCR beta CDR3 regions. Researchers ran a first-round RT-PCR on the TCR CDR3 using the HTBI primer set. Via MiXCR, TCRdb re-called the multiplex PCR reads, giving one row per CDR3 protein. The sample consists of about 640,000 distinct CDR3 sequences, around 21% of them appearing once. Orbital computed tomography, thyroid ultrasound, serum thyroxine and TRAb, and clinical symptoms together informed the diagnoses. From 9 to 10 ml of fresh peripheral blood, PBMCs were isolated. Concerning this clonotype itself: The antigen is not known.

This receptor was obtained from a man younger than 45 with Graves' ophthalmopathy. The material sequenced was blood.

Here the CDR3 reads CASSELRQGEAFF. The CDR3 bases are TGCGCCAGCAGTGAGTTGCGACAGGGTGAAGCTTTCTTT. This sequence joins TRBV10-2 and TRBJ1-1, with 7 bases aligning to TRBD1. The CDR3 has 13 residues. Looked up from germline, CDR1 is WSHSY and CDR2 is SAAADI. Trimming at V came to 1 base and at J to 7 bases, leaving 3 bases not matched to a gene.